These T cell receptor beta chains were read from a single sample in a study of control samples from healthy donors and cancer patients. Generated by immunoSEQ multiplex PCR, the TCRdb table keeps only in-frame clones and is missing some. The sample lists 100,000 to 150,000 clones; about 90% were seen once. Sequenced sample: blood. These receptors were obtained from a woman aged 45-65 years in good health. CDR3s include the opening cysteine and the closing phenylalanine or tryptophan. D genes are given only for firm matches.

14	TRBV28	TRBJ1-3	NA	TGTGCCAGCAGTTTGGGTCACTCTGGAAACACCATATATTTT	CASSLGHSGNTIYF
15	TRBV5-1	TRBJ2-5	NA	TGCGCCAGCAGCTGGATAGGACAGCGTGGCGAGACCCAGTACTTC	CASSWIGQRGETQYF
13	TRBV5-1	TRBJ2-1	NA	TGCGCCAGCTCCATGCGGGGCTACAATGAGCAGTTCTTC	CASSMRGYNEQFF
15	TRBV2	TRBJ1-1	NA	TGTGCCAGCGCAATGGTTGGGCCTAGGGGGACTGAAGCTTTCTTT	CASAMVGPRGTEAFF
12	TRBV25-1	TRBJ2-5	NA	TGTGCCAGCAGTGAACGTCAAGAGACCCAGTACTTC	CASSERQETQYF
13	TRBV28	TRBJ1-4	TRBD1	TGTGTCAGCAGAGGGGGCACTAATGAAAAACTGTTTTTT	CVSRGGTNEKLFF
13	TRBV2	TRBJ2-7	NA	TGTGCCAGCAGTTTTACCCTCAGCTACGAGCAGTACTTC	CASSFTLSYEQYF
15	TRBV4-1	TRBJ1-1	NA	TGCGCCAGCAGCCCACCGGGACATATGAACACTGAAGCTTTCTTT	CASSPPGHMNTEAFF
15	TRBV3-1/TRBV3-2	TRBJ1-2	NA	TGTGCCAGCAGTAGAACCGGGACACATAACTATGGCTACACCTTC	CASSRTGTHNYGYTF
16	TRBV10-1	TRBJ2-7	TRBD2	TGCGCCAGCAGTGATTCCGGACTAGCGGGAGGATACGAGCAGTACTTC	CASSDSGLAGGYEQYF
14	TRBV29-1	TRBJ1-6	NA	TGCAGCGTTGAAGTAAGAGGGGGAGGCCCACCCCTCCACTTT	CSVEVRGGGPPLHF
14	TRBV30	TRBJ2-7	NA	TGTGCCTGGGCCGGGTCCCCCAACGTAGGAGAGCAGTACTTC	CAWAGSPNVGEQYF
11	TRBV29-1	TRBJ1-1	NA	TGCAGCGTTAACACAGGGCCTGAAGCTTTCTTT	CSVNTGPEAFF
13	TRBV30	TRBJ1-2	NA	TGTGCCTGGAGCAAACAGGTGGACTATGGCTACACCTTC	CAWSKQVDYGYTF
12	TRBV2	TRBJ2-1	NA	TGTGCCAGCTGCTCCCTAGGGCTTGAGCAGTTCTTC	CASCSLGLEQFF
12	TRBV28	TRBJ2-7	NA	TGTGCCAGCGGAACAGGGCCCTACGAGCAGTACTTC	CASGTGPYEQYF
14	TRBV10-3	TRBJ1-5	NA	TGTGCCATCAGTGAGGGGGGGGGACGCCAGCCCCAGCATTTT	CAISEGGGRQPQHF